Here is one TCR beta chain with its context. Clones were read by immunoSEQ multiplex PCR, and TCRdb kept only the in-frame ones, dropping some. This table has roughly 100,000 clones, about 92% appearing once. This entry is derived from a study of T cell responses to AZD1222 COVID-19 vaccine. Germline CDR1 LNHDA, CDR2 SQIVND (reference sequence). V was cut by 2 bases and J by 6 bases, with 10 bases left in between. The CDR3 has 14 residues. Sequenced here: peripheral blood, sampled on day 0 of AZD1222 vaccination. The clonotype originates from an adult in good health. This chain links TRBV19 with TRBJ2-2; possible D gene TRBD1, 6 bases. CDR3 region: CASSIPGAAGELFF. The CDR3 DNA follows: TGTGCCAGTAGTATACCAGGGGCCGCCGGGGAGCTGTTTTTT.